One sample yielded the 10 T cell receptor beta chains listed below, sequenced in a study of blood T cells in healthy people across ages. The use of a sample-barcoded 5' primer and a J-beta primer mix characterized a second PCR of about 7 to 12 cycles. TCRdb independently ran MiXCR on the 5' RACE reads; one entry per CDR3 protein. The sample shows approximately 1.5 million distinct CDR3 sequences, less than 45% of them seen only once. The sequenced material came from blood. The receptors here all came from a woman in her late teens or twenties in good health.

The sample holds one count of this clonotype. The gene calls are TRBV7-9 and TRBJ2-1; D perhaps matches TRBD1 (5 bases). TRBJ2-7 matches the DNA end more closely, so the J call is doubtful. Germline V gene lookup returns CDR1 SEHNR and CDR2 FQNEAQ (reference sequence). The CDR3 sequence is 15 residues long. As DNA, the CDR3 is TGTGCCAGCAGCTTATGCCAGGGTGGCTACAATGAGCAGTACTTC. It is translated as CASSLCQGGYNEQYF.

This clonotype was picked up a small number of times. V and J are TRBV7-2 and TRBJ1-6; D perhaps matches TRBD1 (5 bases). The CDR3 is 14 residues long. V gave up 0 bases and J gave up 11 bases, with 11 bases separating them. Germline assignment: CDR1 SGHTA and CDR2 FQGNSA. Here the CDR3 reads CASSLAAQGPPLHF. For the CDR3, the DNA is TGTGCCAGCAGCTTAGCCGCTCAGGGACCACCCCTCCACTTT. Full variable domain (remainder filled in from reference TRBV7-2 and TRBJ1-6): GAGVSQSPSNKVTEKGKDVELRCDPISGHTALYWYRQSLGQGLEFLIYFQGNSAPDKSGLPSDRFSAERTGGSVSTLTIQRTQQEDSAVYLCASSLAAQGPPLHFGNGTRLTVT.

The J gene is TRBJ1-1, the V gene TRBV5-1; 7 nucleotides match TRBD1. The CDR3 has 15 residues. The junction had 8 bases not matched to a gene; V was cut back by 5 bases and J by 1 base. Germline CDR1 is SGHRS and CDR2 is YFSETQ. The CDR3 spells CASSRLGTENTEAFF. DNA for the CDR3: TGCGCCAGCAGTCGCTTAGGGACAGAGAACACTGAAGCTTTCTTT.

This clonotype has only a few counts. The rearrangement links TRBV20-1 to TRBJ1-1, with D uncertain. V was shortened by 1 base and J by 3 bases, with 12 bases between the two germline ends. The CDR3 consists of 14 residues. Germline CDR1 DFQATT, CDR2 SNEGSKA (reference sequence). The chain's CDR3 is CSARGRAGYTEAFF. Here the CDR3 DNA reads TGCAGTGCTAGAGGTCGGGCGGGATACACTGAAGCTTTCTTT.

This chain connects TRBV7-8 to TRBJ2-7; tentatively, D is TRBD2 (7 bases). Trimming pared 5 bases from V and 4 bases from J, leaving 21 bases between. The CDR3 runs 16 residues. Germline loops: CDR1 SGHVS, CDR2 FQNEAQ. The CDR3 DNA sequence: TGTGCCAGCAGCCCCGTTAGGGGGGGGGCGAGATACGAGCAGTACTTC. Translating it yields CASSPVRGGARYEQYF.

Remarks on this clonotype: A junction end diverges from the germline sequence, so it may reflect a read error. V gene TRBV29-1 combines with J gene TRBJ2-1, with D possibly matching TRBD2 (7 bases). The germline V gene encodes CDR1 SQVTM and CDR2 ANQGSEA. The CDR3 runs 14 residues. This CDR3 is CSVGGGGFDNEQFF. CDR3 nucleotide sequence: TGTAGCGTTGGTGGCGGGGGCTTTGACAATGAGCAGTTCTTC.

The genes are TRBV27 and TRBJ2-2; TRBD1 matches at 7 bases. Germline trimming cut 7 bases from V and 6 bases from J; bases unmatched to any gene: 8. The CDR3 is 14 residues long. Germline CDR1 MNHEY, CDR2 SMNVEV (reference sequence). The CDR3 DNA reads as TGTGCCAGCAAAGGACAGGTGGCCCCCGGGGAGCTGTTTTTT. Encoded protein: CASKGQVAPGELFF.

The chain joins TRBV3-1 to TRBJ1-1; 7 bases are a match to TRBD1. Per germline, CDR1 LGHDT and CDR2 YNNKEL (reference sequence). V trimming: 2 bases; J trimming: 4 bases; junction bases outside the gene matches: 13. CDR3 length: 17 residues. The CDR3 spells CASSQPNGQATSTEAFF. DNA of the CDR3: TGTGCCAGCAGCCAACCTAATGGACAGGCAACGAGCACTGAAGCTTTCTTT.

The rearrangement joins TRBV20-1 to TRBJ2-1, with D perhaps matching TRBD1 or TRBD2 (5 bases each). Trimming cost V 6 bases and J 3 bases, with 15 bases left between them. Germline V lookup: CDR1 DFQATT, CDR2 SNEGSKA (reference sequence). The CDR3 is 14 residues long. The CDR3 is CSALDGADYNEQFF. In DNA, the CDR3 is TGCAGTGCCCTTGACGGGGCGGACTACAATGAGCAGTTCTTC.

This clonotype has just a few counts. The genes are TRBV6-2 or TRBV6-3 and TRBJ2-5; TRBD2 agrees at 11 bases. Germline assignment: CDR1 MNHEY and CDR2 SVGEGT. This CDR3 comprises 14 residues. Trimming took 7 bases from V and 2 from J; bases not matched to a gene: 3. The CDR3 is CASKASGRQETQYF. The CDR3 DNA sequence: TGTGCCAGCAAGGCTAGCGGGAGGCAAGAGACCCAGTACTTC.